These 27 T cell receptor beta chains originate from one sample sequenced in a study of vaccination and CD4 T cells after COVID-19. These receptors have no known antigen. Treatment specified: approximately 9-day PBMC culture with coronavirus spike peptide pools or control peptides (ViraFEST assay). Scientists ran DNA taken from cultured CD4+ T cells through the Oncomine TCR Beta short-read assay for sequencing. TCRdb analysed the PCR reads with MiXCR anew, one entry per CDR3 protein. This sample has about 26,000 distinct CDR3 sequences, with less than 50% found just once. The sample comprised CD4+ T cells from blood, cultured in vitro. Receptors were obtained from a human donor who had recovered from COVID-19.

This clonotype was picked up a small number of times. The chain recombines TRBV5-4 with TRBJ2-7; D not certain. CDR1 and CDR2 from the germline V gene are SGHNT and YYREEE (reference sequence). V was shortened by 0 bases and J by 2 bases, with 12 bases between the two germline ends. This CDR3 has 15 amino acids. CDR3 region: CASSLDGIRPYEQYF. The CDR3 DNA is TGTGCCAGCAGCTTGGACGGTATTAGACCCTACGAGCAGTACTTC.

This chain links TRBV7-8 with TRBJ2-2; no firm D call. The V end lost 3 bases, the J end lost 0 bases, and 11 bases lay between the germline ends. CDR1 SGHVS and CDR2 FQNEAQ come from the germline V gene. This CDR3 has 16 residues. In nucleotides, the CDR3 is TGTGCCAGCAGCTTTACTGCGACCGCGAACACCGGGGAGCTGTTTTTT. This gives the protein CASSFTATANTGELFF.

As DNA, the CDR3 is TGTGCCAGTAGCCGGGACAGGGGTTACGAGCAGTACTTC. Its translation is CASSRDRGYEQYF. The rearrangement uses TRBV19 and TRBJ2-7; 10 bases fit TRBD1. V shed 6 bases and J 4 bases; nucleotides not matched to a gene: 3. The CDR3 extends over 13 amino acids. Germline loops: CDR1 LNHDA, CDR2 SQIVND (reference sequence).

This chain joins TRBV25-1 and TRBJ1-2, with D possibly TRBD1 on 6 matching bases. Deletions cut 6 bases from V and 8 bases from J, with 16 bases between. Germline assignment: CDR1 MGHDK and CDR2 SYGVNS. This CDR3 has 13 residues. The CDR3 spells CASSQYREEGYTF. CDR3 sequence (DNA): TGTGCCAGCAGCCAATACAGGGAGGAAGGCTACACCTTC.

This clonotype was detected a few times. The rearrangement joins TRBV5-1 to TRBJ1-2; 8 bases match TRBD1. V was pared by 0 bases and J by 7 bases, with 17 bases of the junction left unmatched. The CDR3 contains 18 residues. Germline loops: CDR1 SGHRS, CDR2 YFSETQ. The CDR3 loop reads CASSLGYLPGQESIGYTF. CDR3 DNA sequence: TGCGCCAGCAGCTTGGGCTACCTACCGGGACAGGAATCGATTGGCTACACCTTC.

The chain couples TRBV6-5 to TRBJ2-1; 11 nucleotides align to TRBD1. Looked up from germline, CDR1 is MNHEY and CDR2 is SVGAGI. The CDR3 totals 15 residues. Losses at the gene ends were 0 bases for V and 5 bases for J; bases not matched to a gene: 0. The CDR3 region is CASSYSGQGDNEQFF. For the CDR3, the DNA is TGTGCCAGCAGTTACTCGGGACAGGGGGACAATGAGCAGTTCTTC.

This clonotype has just one count. V usage is TRBV27 and J usage is TRBJ1-6, with D unclear. The ends were cut back, 5 bases at V and 0 bases at J, with 20 bases in the middle. The CDR3 is 19 amino acids. Germline CDR1 is MNHEY and CDR2 is SMNVEV (reference sequence). CDR3 sequence: CASSQARQKGSSYNSPLHF. CDR3 DNA: TGTGCCAGCAGTCAAGCCAGGCAAAAGGGAAGCTCCTATAATTCACCCCTCCACTTT.

This sequence joins TRBV5-6 and TRBJ1-5; no firm D call. The germline V and J ends were trimmed by 0 bases and 0 bases, with 10 bases remaining between them. The CDR3 runs to 16 residues. Germline CDR1 and CDR2: SGHDT and YYEEEE. CDR3 in DNA: TGTGCCAGCAGCTTGGGGCCAGGCCATAGCAATCAGCCCCAGCATTTT. Translating it yields CASSLGPGHSNQPQHF.

The V gene is TRBV6-4, the J gene TRBJ2-2, with 9 nucleotides matching TRBD2. Germline assignment: CDR1 MRHNA and CDR2 SNTAGT. The CDR3 is 15 residues long. The junction had 8 bases not matched to a gene; V was cut back by 8 bases and J by 4 bases. CDR3 sequence (DNA): TGTGCCAGCTCCCCAGCGGGGGGACCCACCGGGGAGCTGTTTTTT. Translation: CASSPAGGPTGELFF.

This clonotype came up once. The chain links TRBV12-3 or TRBV12-4 to TRBJ1-5, with D maybe TRBD1 (6 bases). Trimming shortened V by 4 bases and J by 0 bases, and 13 bases separated the two germline ends. This CDR3 is built from 16 residues. CDR3 in DNA: TGTGCCAGCAGTTATGGGGCGGGACATAGCAATCAGCCCCAGCATTTT. This codes for CASSYGAGHSNQPQHF.

The V call is TRBV29-1, the J call TRBJ1-2, with unresolved D. The CDR3 is made up of 13 amino acids. CDR1 and CDR2 (germline): SQVTM, ANQGSEA. V lost 6 bases, J lost 4 bases, and 15 bases lay in between. CDR3 sequence: CSVGEGPSYGYTF. The CDR3 nucleotides read TGCAGCGTGGGCGAAGGGCCGAGCTATGGCTACACCTTC.

The sample holds a few counts of this clonotype. The V and J genes are TRBV2 and TRBJ1-2, with D unresolved. CDR1 and CDR2 (germline): SNHLY, FYNNEI. This CDR3 region has 12 residues. The V gene lost 6 bases and the J gene lost 8 bases, with 13 bases spanning the gap. The CDR3 here is CASRAEALGYTF. The CDR3 DNA reads as TGTGCCAGCAGAGCGGAGGCCTTGGGCTACACCTTC.

The chain recombines TRBV5-4 with TRBJ2-3; D is perhaps TRBD1 (6 bases). The CDR3 contains 13 residues. CDR1 and CDR2 (germline): SGHNT, YYREEE (reference sequence). The V end lost 4 bases, the J end lost 3 bases, and 9 bases lay between the germline ends. The CDR3 sequence is CASSIQGTDTQYF. CDR3 DNA sequence: TGTGCCAGCAGCATACAGGGTACAGATACGCAGTATTTT.

The chain has TRBV19 and TRBJ1-2, with 9 bases lining up with TRBD1. The CDR3 totals 19 residues. Per germline, CDR1 LNHDA and CDR2 SQIVND (reference sequence). Losses at the gene ends were 5 bases for V and 1 base for J; bases not matched to a gene: 17. The CDR3 reads CASSHLISAGQGDNYGYTF. DNA of the CDR3: TGTGCCAGTAGTCACCTTATCAGTGCGGGACAGGGCGATAACTATGGCTACACCTTC.

The chain uses TRBV11-2 and TRBJ2-1; D is undetermined. CDR3 length: 16 amino acids. CDR1 and CDR2 from the germline V gene are SGHAT and FQNNGV. Deletions cut 5 bases from V and 0 bases from J, with 14 bases between. The CDR3 loop reads CASSLKGGPSYNEQFF. DNA for the CDR3: TGTGCCAGCAGCCTGAAGGGCGGACCCTCCTACAATGAGCAGTTCTTC.

The gene calls are TRBV7-2 and TRBJ2-5; D possibly corresponds to TRBD2 (5 bases). CDR3 length: 13 amino acids. Germline CDR1 is SGHTA and CDR2 is FQGNSA. V was trimmed by 1 base and J by 9 bases, leaving 12 bases between them. CDR3 amino acids: CASSLDLAGAQYF. CDR3 DNA sequence: TGTGCCAGCAGCTTAGATCTAGCCGGGGCCCAGTACTTC.

The chain carries TRBV6-1 and TRBJ1-5, with TRBD1 as a possible D gene (6 bases). Trimming shortened V by 6 bases and J by 3 bases, and 9 bases separated the two germline ends. The CDR3 runs 13 residues. Germline V gene data show CDR1 as MNHNS and CDR2 as SASEGT. CDR3 sequence (DNA): TGTGCCAGCAGCCGACAGGTCAATCAGCCCCAGCATTTT. As protein: CASSRQVNQPQHF.

This chain links TRBV20-1 with TRBJ2-7; D remains ambiguous. Germline V gene sequence: CDR1 DFQATT, CDR2 SNEGSKA (reference sequence). This CDR3 contains 14 residues. The V end lost 3 bases, the J end lost 2 bases, and 14 bases lay between the germline ends. CDR3 coding DNA: TGCAGTGCTAGGGCAGGCAGGTTAACCTACGAGCAGTACTTC. Encoded protein: CSARAGRLTYEQYF.

V gene TRBV20-1 combines with J gene TRBJ2-5; D is unresolved. CDR1 is DFQATT and CDR2 is SNEGSKA in the germline V gene (reference sequence). This CDR3 has 13 residues. V was cut by 5 bases and J by 5 bases, with 15 bases left in between. Here the CDR3 DNA reads TGCAGTGCTTCTCCGTCCCCGCGGGAGACCCAGTACTTC. Translating gives CSASPSPRETQYF.

The chain has TRBV28 and TRBJ2-7; D gene uncertain. Trimming cost V 6 bases and J 3 bases, with 6 bases left between them. Germline CDR1 and CDR2: MDHEN and SYDVKM. The CDR3 is made up of 11 amino acids. The CDR3 reads CASSQNYEQYF. Here the CDR3 DNA reads TGTGCCAGCAGCCAGAACTACGAGCAGTACTTC.

This clonotype showed up just a few times. This chain connects TRBV15 to TRBJ2-7; perhaps TRBD1 as D (6 bases). This CDR3 has 15 residues. Germline V gene data show CDR1 as LNHNV and CDR2 as YYDKDF (reference sequence). Trimming stripped 2 bases from V and 0 bases from J, with 11 bases between. CDR3 protein: CATSRTGSLSYEQYF. CDR3 coding DNA: TGTGCCACCAGCAGAACAGGGTCCCTCTCCTACGAGCAGTACTTC.

This sequence joins TRBV2 and TRBJ1-1, with 11 bases aligning to TRBD1. The CDR3 covers 15 residues. Germline CDR1 SNHLY, CDR2 FYNNEI. J gave up 2 bases and V 1 base, and 0 bases lay outside the gene matches. The CDR3 loop is CASSEGTGGNTEAFF. The CDR3 DNA reads TGTGCCAGCAGTGAAGGGACAGGGGGCAACACTGAAGCTTTCTTT.

This chain connects TRBV11-3 to TRBJ2-7, with D possibly being TRBD2 (7 bases). The CDR3 totals 13 residues. The germline gives CDR1 SGHNT, CDR2 YENEEA. V gave up 3 bases and J gave up 4 bases, with 10 bases separating them. This CDR3 reads CASSLGGGYEQYF. The CDR3 nucleotides are TGTGCCAGCAGCTTGGGAGGGGGATACGAGCAGTACTTC.

The rearrangement joins TRBV20-1 to TRBJ2-2, with TRBD1 as a possible D gene (5 bases). CDR1 DFQATT and CDR2 SNEGSKA come from the germline V gene (reference sequence). The V gene lost 4 bases and the J gene lost 7 bases, with 19 bases spanning the gap. The CDR3 is 15 amino acids. DNA for the CDR3: TGCAGTGCTACACCGCCCATCGGGCAGGGCGGGGAGCTGTTTTTT. This sequence encodes CSATPPIGQGGELFF.

The rearrangement links TRBV27 to TRBJ2-5; 8 nucleotides align to TRBD1. Germline V gene data show CDR1 as MNHEY and CDR2 as SMNVEV (reference sequence). Trimming at V came to 6 bases and at J to 4 bases, leaving 4 bases not matched to a gene. The CDR3 has 13 residues. CDR3: CASRGQGRETQYF. CDR3 DNA: TGTGCCAGCAGAGGACAGGGACGAGAGACCCAGTACTTC.

This clonotype occurred a few times. V and J are TRBV7-8 and TRBJ1-5; D is unclear. The CDR3 has 17 amino acids. From germline, CDR1 is SGHVS and CDR2 FQNEAQ. V was trimmed by 5 bases and J by 2 bases, leaving 19 bases between them. CDR3 sequence reads: CASSSTGGPGGNQPQHF. In DNA form, the CDR3 reads TGTGCCAGCAGCAGTACGGGAGGCCCTGGCGGCAATCAGCCCCAGCATTTT.

This clonotype appeared a few times. At one end the junction does not follow the germline gene, possibly because of a read error. This chain links TRBV2 with TRBJ2-7; D is undetermined. The CDR3 is 12 amino acids. The germline V gene encodes CDR1 SNHLY and CDR2 FYNNEI. CDR3 loop: CASSEVGDPGIF. CDR3 DNA: TGTGCCAGCAGTGAAGTTGGGGATCCAGGTATCTTC.